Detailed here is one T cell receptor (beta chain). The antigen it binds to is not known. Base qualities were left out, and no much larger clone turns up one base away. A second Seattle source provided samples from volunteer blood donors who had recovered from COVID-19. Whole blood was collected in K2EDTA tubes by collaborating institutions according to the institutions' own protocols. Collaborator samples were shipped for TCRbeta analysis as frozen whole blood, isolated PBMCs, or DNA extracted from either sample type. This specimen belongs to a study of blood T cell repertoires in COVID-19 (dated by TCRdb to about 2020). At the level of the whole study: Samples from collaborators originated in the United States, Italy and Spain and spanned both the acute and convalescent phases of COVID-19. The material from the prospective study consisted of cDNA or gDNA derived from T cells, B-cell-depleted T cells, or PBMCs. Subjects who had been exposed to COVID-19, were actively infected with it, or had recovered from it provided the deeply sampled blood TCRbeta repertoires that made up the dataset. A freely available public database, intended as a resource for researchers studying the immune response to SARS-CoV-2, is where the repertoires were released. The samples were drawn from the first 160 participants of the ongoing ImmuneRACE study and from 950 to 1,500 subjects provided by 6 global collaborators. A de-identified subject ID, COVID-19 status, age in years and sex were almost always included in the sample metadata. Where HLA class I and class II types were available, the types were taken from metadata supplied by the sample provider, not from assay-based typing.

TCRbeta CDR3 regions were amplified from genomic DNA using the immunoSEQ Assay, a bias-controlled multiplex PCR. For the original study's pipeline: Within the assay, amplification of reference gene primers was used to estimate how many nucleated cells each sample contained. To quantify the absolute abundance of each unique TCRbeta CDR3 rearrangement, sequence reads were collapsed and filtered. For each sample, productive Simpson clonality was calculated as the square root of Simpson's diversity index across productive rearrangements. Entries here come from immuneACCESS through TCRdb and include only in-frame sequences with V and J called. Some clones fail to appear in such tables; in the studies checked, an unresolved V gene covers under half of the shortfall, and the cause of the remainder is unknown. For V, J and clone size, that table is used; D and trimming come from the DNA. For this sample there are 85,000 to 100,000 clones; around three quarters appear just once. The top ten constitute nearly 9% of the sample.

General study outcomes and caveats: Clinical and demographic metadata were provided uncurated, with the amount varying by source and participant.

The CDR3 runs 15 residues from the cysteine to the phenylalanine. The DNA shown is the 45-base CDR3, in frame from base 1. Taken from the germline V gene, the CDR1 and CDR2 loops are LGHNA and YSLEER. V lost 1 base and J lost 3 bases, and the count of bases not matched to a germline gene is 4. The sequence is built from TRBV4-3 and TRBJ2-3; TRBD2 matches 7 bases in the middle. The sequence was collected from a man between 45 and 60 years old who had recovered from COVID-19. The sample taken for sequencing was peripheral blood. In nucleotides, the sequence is TGCGCCAGCAGCCAAGCGCGGGAGAGGACAGATACGCAGTATTTT. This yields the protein CASSQARERTDTQYF.